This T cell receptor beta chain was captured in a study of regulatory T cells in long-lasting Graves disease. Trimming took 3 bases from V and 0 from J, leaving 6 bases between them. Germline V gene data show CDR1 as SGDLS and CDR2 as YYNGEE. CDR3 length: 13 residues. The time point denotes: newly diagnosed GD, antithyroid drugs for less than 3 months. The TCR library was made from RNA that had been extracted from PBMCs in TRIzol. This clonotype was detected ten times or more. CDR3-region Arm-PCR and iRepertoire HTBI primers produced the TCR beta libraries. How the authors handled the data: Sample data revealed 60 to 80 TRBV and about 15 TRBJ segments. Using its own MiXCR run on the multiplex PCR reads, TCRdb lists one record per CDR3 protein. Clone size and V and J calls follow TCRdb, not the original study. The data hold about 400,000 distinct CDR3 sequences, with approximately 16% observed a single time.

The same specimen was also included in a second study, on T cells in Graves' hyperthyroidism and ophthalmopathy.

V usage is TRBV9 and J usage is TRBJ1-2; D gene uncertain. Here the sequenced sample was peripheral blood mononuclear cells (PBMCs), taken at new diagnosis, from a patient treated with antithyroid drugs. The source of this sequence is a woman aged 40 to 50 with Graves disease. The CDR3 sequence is CASSGGANYGYTF. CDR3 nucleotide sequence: TGTGCCAGCAGCGGAGGAGCTAACTATGGCTACACCTTC.